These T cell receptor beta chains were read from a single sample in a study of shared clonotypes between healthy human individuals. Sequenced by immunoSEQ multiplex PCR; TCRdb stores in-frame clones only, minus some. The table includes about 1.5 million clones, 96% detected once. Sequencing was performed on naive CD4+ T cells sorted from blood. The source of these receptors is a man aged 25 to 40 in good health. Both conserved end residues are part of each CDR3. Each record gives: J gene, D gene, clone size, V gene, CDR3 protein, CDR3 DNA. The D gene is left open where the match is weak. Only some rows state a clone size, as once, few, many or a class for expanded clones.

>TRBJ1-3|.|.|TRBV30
CAAGPGRSSGNTIYF
TGTGCTGCCGGTCCCGGCCGTAGCTCTGGAAACACCATATATTTT
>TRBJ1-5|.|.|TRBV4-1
CASSQDRGQPQHF
TGCGCCAGCAGCCAAGACAGGGGCCAGCCCCAGCATTTT
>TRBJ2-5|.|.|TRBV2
CASSDVRVGETQYF
TGTGCCAGCAGTGATGTCAGGGTGGGGGAGACCCAGTACTTC
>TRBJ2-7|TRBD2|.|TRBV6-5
CASSTRLAENYEQYF
TGTGCCAGCAGTACCCGACTAGCGGAGAACTACGAGCAGTACTTC
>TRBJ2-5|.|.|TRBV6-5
CASSHDLGRETQYF
TGTGCCAGCAGTCACGACCTGGGGCGGGAGACCCAGTACTTC
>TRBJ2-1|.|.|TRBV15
CATSRDVASYNEQFF
TGTGCCACCAGCAGAGATGTAGCGTCCTACAATGAGCAGTTCTTC
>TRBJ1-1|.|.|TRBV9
CASSVSWGKNTEAFF
TGTGCCAGCAGCGTAAGTTGGGGCAAGAACACTGAAGCTTTCTTT
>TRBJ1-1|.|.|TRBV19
CATSTSMNTEAFF
TGTGCCACTAGTACCAGCATGAACACTGAAGCTTTCTTT
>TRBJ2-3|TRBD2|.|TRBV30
CAWRRPLAGVSPDTQYF
TGTGCCTGGAGGCGTCCACTGGCGGGAGTTTCCCCAGATACGCAGTATTTT
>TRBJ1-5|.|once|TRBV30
CAWSVGSVFDQPQHF
TGTGCCTGGAGTGTAGGGAGCGTATTCGATCAGCCCCAGCATTTT
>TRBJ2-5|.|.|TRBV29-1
CSVKTVVGAAQYF
TGCAGCGTTAAGACAGTAGTCGGAGCGGCCCAGTACTTC
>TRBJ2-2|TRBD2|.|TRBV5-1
CASRDLGRDTGELFF
TGCGCCAGCAGGGACCTCGGGAGGGACACCGGGGAGCTGTTTTTT
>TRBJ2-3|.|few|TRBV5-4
CASREGVDTQYF
TGTGCCAGCAGAGAGGGGGTGGATACGCAGTATTTT
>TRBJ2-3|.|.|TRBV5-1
CASRERGFADTQYF
TGCGCCAGCAGGGAAAGGGGTTTTGCAGATACGCAGTATTTT
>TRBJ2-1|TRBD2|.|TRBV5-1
CASSLRLAGDYEQFF
TGCGCCAGCAGCTTGCGACTAGCGGGAGACTATGAGCAGTTCTTC
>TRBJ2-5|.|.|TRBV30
CAWSGHKKETQYF
TGTGCCTGGAGTGGACACAAAAAAGAGACCCAGTACTTC
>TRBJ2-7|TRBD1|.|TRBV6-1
CASSTRTGKHYEQYF
TGTGCCAGCAGTACACGGACAGGGAAACACTACGAGCAGTACTTC
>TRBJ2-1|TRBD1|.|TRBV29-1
CSVRNRDRGIDNEQFF
TGCAGCGTTCGGAACAGAGACAGGGGGATAGACAATGAGCAGTTCTTC
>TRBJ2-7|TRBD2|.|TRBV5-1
CASSLGEGEQYF
TGCGCCAGCAGCCTAGGGGAGGGCGAGCAGTACTTC
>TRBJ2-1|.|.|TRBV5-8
CASSLAPPYNEQFF
TGTGCCAGCAGCTTGGCACCGCCCTACAATGAGCAGTTCTTC
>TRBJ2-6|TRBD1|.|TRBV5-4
CASSRRDRGLYGANVLTF
TGTGCCAGCAGCCGCCGGGACAGGGGGCTTTATGGGGCCAACGTCCTGACTTTC
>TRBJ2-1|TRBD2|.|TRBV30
CAWSLRTSGNYNEQFF
TGTGCCTGGAGTCTACGGACTAGCGGGAACTACAATGAGCAGTTCTTC
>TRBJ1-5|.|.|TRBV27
CASSSRDRDGDNQPQHF
TGTGCCAGCAGTTCCAGGGATAGGGACGGGGACAATCAGCCCCAGCATTTT